The clone carrying this TCR beta chain is termed medium-sized (0.01 to 0.1%). This beta chain lies outside the target of a library built for alpha chains; its clone size means little. Time point noted: sample taken at primary tumor resection. The authors sequenced whole RNA from tumor, nontumor lung or frozen PBMC without sorting. The donor group consisted of roughly 76 patients who had untreated, early-stage non-small cell lung cancer. Individual TCR cDNA molecules each bore their own unique molecular identifier. TCRdb processed the 5' RACE reads anew with MiXCR; each CDR3 protein has one entry. The sample has approximately 7,000 distinct CDR3 sequences; around 5.3% are singletons. This CDR3 comprises 11 residues. Trimming removed 3 bases from V and 6 bases from J, with 9 bases in between. Germline V lookup: CDR1 DFQATT, CDR2 SNEGSKA (reference sequence). The source of the sample is a study of spatial heterogeneity in lung cancer. Study-wide context: Alpha-chain sequences were consistently detected less often than beta-chain sequences. TCR and UMI combinations that were unique each appeared, on average, more than ten times in raw reads.

The receptor was derived from a female donor with early-stage non-small cell lung cancer. The sample in question was normal lung tissue next to the tumor, obtained at surgery. This chain uses TRBV20-1 with TRBJ2-7; D gene unclear. The CDR3 region has the DNA TGCAGTGCTAGTTCAGTCGGCGAGCAGTACTTC. This translates into CSASSVGEQYF.